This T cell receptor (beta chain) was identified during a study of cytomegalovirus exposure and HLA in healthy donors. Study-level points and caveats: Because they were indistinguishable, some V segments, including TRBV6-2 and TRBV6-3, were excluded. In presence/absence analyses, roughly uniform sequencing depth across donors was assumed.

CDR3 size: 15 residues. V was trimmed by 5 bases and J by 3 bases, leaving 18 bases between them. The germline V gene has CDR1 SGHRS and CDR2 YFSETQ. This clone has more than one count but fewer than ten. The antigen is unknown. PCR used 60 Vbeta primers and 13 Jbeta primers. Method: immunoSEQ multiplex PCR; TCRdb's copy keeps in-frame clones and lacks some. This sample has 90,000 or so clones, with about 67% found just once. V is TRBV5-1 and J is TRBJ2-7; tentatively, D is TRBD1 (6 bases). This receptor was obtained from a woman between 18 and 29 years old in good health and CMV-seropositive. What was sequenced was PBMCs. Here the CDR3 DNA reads TGCGCCAGCAGATCCGGGACACAAGACTTCTACGAGCAGTACTTC. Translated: CASRSGTQDFYEQYF.